The 30 T cell receptor beta chains reported below all come from one sample, sequenced in a study of stem cell transplantation in POMP-related autoinflammatory disease. Study results and limitations: PRAID patients trended toward lower TRB diversity and higher clonality in all analyzed T-cell subsets. Patients with PRAID showed a restricted number of unique TRB V-J gene pairings.

Using immunoSEQ multiplex PCR, the repertoire was profiled, and TCRdb retains in-frame clones only, with some absent. The data show roughly 11,000 clones, roughly 86% seen once. These receptors are not linked to any known antigen. This specimen consisted of CD8+ T cells from PBMCs, obtained before stem cell transplantation. All receptors derive from a human donor with POMP-related autoinflammation and immune dysregulation (PRAID).

In nucleotides, the CDR3 is TGTGCCAGTAGTTTCCCGTACCAACCTTCAGGGAGCACAGATACGCAGTATTTT. Translating it yields CASSFPYQPSGSTDTQYF. The chain joins TRBV19 to TRBJ2-3, with D perhaps matching TRBD1 (5 bases). V gave up 5 bases and J gave up 0 bases, with 21 bases separating them. Germline V gene data show CDR1 as LNHDA and CDR2 as SQIVND (reference sequence). The CDR3 loop spans 18 amino acids. The full variable domain, completed using reference TRBV19 and TRBJ2-3, is DGGITQSPKYLFRKEGQNVTLSCEQNLNHDAMYWYRQDPGQGLRLIYYSQIVNDFQKGDIAEGYSVSREKKESFPLTVTSAQKNPTAFYLCASSFPYQPSGSTDTQYFGPGTRLTVL.

V gene TRBV6-4 combines with J gene TRBJ1-1; D is unclear. V was cut by 3 bases and J by 0 bases, with 8 bases left in between. This CDR3 has 14 residues. The germline V gene encodes CDR1 MRHNA and CDR2 SNTAGT. CDR3 region: CASSEPYMNTEAFF. CDR3 DNA: TGTGCCAGCAGTGAACCTTACATGAACACTGAAGCTTTCTTT.

The V call is TRBV25-1, the J call TRBJ1-2; TRBD1 might be the D (6 bases). The CDR3 is 15 amino acids. The V gene lost 6 bases and the J gene lost 6 bases, with 20 bases spanning the gap. Germline CDR1 reads MGHDK; CDR2 reads SYGVNS. CDR3 in amino acids: CASSPQGSLWDGYTF. Written as DNA, the CDR3 is TGTGCCAGCAGCCCACAGGGTTCCCTATGGGATGGCTACACCTTC.

This rearrangement joins TRBV28 to TRBJ2-1; D possibly corresponds to TRBD2 (5 bases). The CDR3 is made up of 14 amino acids. V was cut by 2 bases and J by 1 base, with 6 bases left in between. CDR1 and CDR2 (germline): MDHEN, SYDVKM. As DNA, the CDR3 is TGTGCCAGCAGTTTAACGGGATCCTACAATGAGCAGTTCTTC. Its protein product is CASSLTGSYNEQFF.

This clone showed up just a few times. The chain has TRBV7-9 and TRBJ2-1; 7 nucleotides agree with TRBD1. The CDR3 is 15 residues long. The ends lost 4 bases at V and 1 base at J; junction bases unmatched: 4. Germline values: CDR1 SEHNR, CDR2 FQNEAQ (reference sequence). Here the CDR3 reads CASSSSGQSYNEQFF. CDR3 DNA sequence: TGTGCCAGCAGCTCGTCGGGACAGTCCTACAATGAGCAGTTCTTC.

The V call is TRBV5-3, the J call TRBJ2-1; maybe TRBD2 (5 bases). TRBV5-3 is assigned to the ORF class and has an uncertain function. The V gene lost 4 bases and the J gene lost 0 bases, with 14 bases spanning the gap. The CDR3 covers 16 residues. CDR3 bases: TGTGCCAGAAGCGTATTTCGGGAAAGCTCCTACAATGAGCAGTTCTTC. This translates into CARSVFRESSYNEQFF.

This clone was detected only a few times. V usage is TRBV7-9 and J usage is TRBJ1-2; D uncertain. This CDR3 contains 13 residues. The germline CDR1 and CDR2 sequences are SEHNR and FQNEAQ (reference sequence). Trimming removed 2 bases at V and 3 bases at J, with 7 bases between. CDR3 protein: CASSLSGHYGYTF. The CDR3 nucleotides are TGTGCCAGCAGCTTAAGCGGCCACTATGGCTACACCTTC.

This clone occurred a few times. This chain connects TRBV7-9 to TRBJ1-3; no reliable D call. V was clipped by 5 bases and J by 8 bases, with 7 bases between them. The CDR3 length is 11 residues. Germline CDR1 reads SEHNR; CDR2 reads FQNEAQ (reference sequence). The CDR3 loop is CASSPRDTIYF. In DNA, the CDR3 is TGTGCCAGCAGCCCACGGGACACCATATATTTT.

In this sample, this clone turned up once. For the CDR3, the DNA is TGTGCCAGCAGCTTATCGACAGGGGCTGGAAACACCATATATTTT. It yields the protein CASSLSTGAGNTIYF. The chain employs TRBV7-6 and TRBJ1-3, with TRBD1 identical over 8 bases. The CDR3 sequence is 15 residues long. CDR1 SGHVS and CDR2 FNYEAQ come from the germline V gene. V was pared by 2 bases and J by 2 bases, with 2 bases of the junction left unmatched.

V and J are TRBV19 and TRBJ2-1, with a possible D match to TRBD1 (6 bases). The CDR3 is 16 amino acids. CDR1 is LNHDA and CDR2 is SQIVND in the germline V gene (reference sequence). The V end lost 1 base, the J end lost 1 base, and 11 bases lay between the germline ends. CDR3 coding DNA: TGTGCCAGTAGTATAGCCCTAGGGGGTTCCTACAATGAGCAGTTCTTC. This translates into CASSIALGGSYNEQFF.

V usage is TRBV7-8 and J usage is TRBJ2-1, with 9 bases that match TRBD2. V lost 5 bases and J lost 12; bases outside the gene matches: 14. Germline values: CDR1 SGHVS, CDR2 FQNEAQ. CDR3 length: 15 amino acids. The DNA for the CDR3 is TGTGCCAGCAGCACCCGGGATAGCGGGAGCGGGGGGCAGTTCTTC. Residues: CASSTRDSGSGGQFF. The full variable domain, in which reference TRBV7-8 and TRBJ2-1 provide the parts outside the CDR3, is GAGVSQSPRYKVAKRGQDVALRCDPISGHVSLFWYQQALGQGPEFLTYFQNEAQLDKSGLPSDRFFAERPEGSVSTLKIQRTQQEDSAVYLCASSTRDSGSGGQFFGPGTRLTVL.

The genes are TRBV4-1 and TRBJ2-7; 11 bases line up with TRBD1. Germline CDR1 reads MGHRA; CDR2 reads YSYEKL. J gave up 2 bases and V 4 bases, and 4 bases lay outside the gene matches. CDR3 size: 15 residues. The CDR3 here is CASSPGTGGTYEQYF. CDR3 DNA sequence: TGCGCCAGCAGCCCGGGGACAGGGGGTACCTACGAGCAGTACTTC.

The chain employs TRBV29-1 and TRBJ2-1, with D unclear. Trimming stripped 4 bases from V and 2 bases from J, with 12 bases between. Germline-derived CDR1 and CDR2 are SQVTM and ANQGSEA. The length of the CDR3 is 14 residues. CDR3 protein: CSVGGQRAYNEQFF. DNA of the CDR3: TGCAGCGTTGGGGGTCAGCGAGCCTACAATGAGCAGTTCTTC.

V and J are TRBV28 and TRBJ1-4, with D unresolved. This CDR3 is built from 15 residues. Trimming cost V 3 bases and J 0 bases, with 8 bases left between them. CDR1 and CDR2 from the germline V gene are MDHEN and SYDVKM. The CDR3 DNA follows: TGTGCCAGCAGTTTGTCGGGATCAACTAATGAAAAACTGTTTTTT. Translated: CASSLSGSTNEKLFF.

This clone occurred once. J is TRBJ1-1 and V is TRBV27, with 7 positions matching TRBD1. V shed 8 bases, J shed 7 bases, and the junction held 7 bases outside the gene matches. CDR1 and CDR2 from the germline V gene are MNHEY and SMNVEV (reference sequence). The CDR3 sequence is 12 residues long. The CDR3 DNA sequence: TGTGCCAGCTATCAGGGGGGGAATGAAGCTTTCTTT. This translates into CASYQGGNEAFF.

The chain has TRBV30 and TRBJ2-7; 7 positions agree with TRBD1. Germline V gene sequence: CDR1 GTSNPN, CDR2 SVGIG (reference sequence). The CDR3 consists of 13 residues. The trim removed 5 bases at V and 3 bases at J, leaving 7 bases unmatched. The CDR3 bases are TGTGCCTGGGGCCCGGGACAGAACTACGAGCAGTACTTC. Its translation: CAWGPGQNYEQYF.

This chain links TRBV7-6 with TRBJ2-7; weak D call: TRBD2 (6 bases). Germline CDR1 SGHVS, CDR2 FNYEAQ. The CDR3 covers 15 residues. V lost 2 bases, J lost 1 base, and 12 bases lay in between. CDR3 nucleotides: TGTGCCAGCAGCTTAAGTCTGGGACTTTCCTACGAGCAGTACTTC. Its protein product is CASSLSLGLSYEQYF.

This clone was detected once. This rearrangement joins TRBV27 to TRBJ1-5; tentatively, D is TRBD1 (5 bases). V lost 8 bases and J lost 6, with 17 bases in between. From germline, CDR1 is MNHEY and CDR2 SMNVEV (reference sequence). This CDR3 is built from 14 residues. The CDR3 coding sequence is TGTGCCAGCGCTGATCAGGGTGGAGGTCAGCCCCAGCATTTT. Translated, it gives CASADQGGGQPQHF.

This chain links TRBV27 with TRBJ1-2; no reliable D call. CDR1 and CDR2 (germline): MNHEY, SMNVEV (reference sequence). This CDR3 contains 14 residues. V dropped 0 bases and J dropped 9 bases, with 14 bases sitting between them. CDR3 bases: TGTGCCAGCAGTTTATCGCCCAGGACGATCCGCTACACCTTC. It encodes CASSLSPRTIRYTF.

The CDR3: CASSFSGPFYGYTF. CDR3 coding DNA: TGTGCCAGCAGTTTCTCAGGTCCCTTCTATGGCTACACCTTC. The V and J genes are TRBV27 and TRBJ1-2; D is uncertain. Looked up from germline, CDR1 is MNHEY and CDR2 is SMNVEV (reference sequence). CDR3 length equals 14 residues. The ends were cut back, 3 bases at V and 4 bases at J, with 12 bases in the middle.

This rearrangement joins TRBV30 to TRBJ2-7; tentatively, D is TRBD2 (5 bases). CDR1 and CDR2 (germline): GTSNPN, SVGIG (reference sequence). The V end was cut by 1 base, the J end by 0 bases, with 10 bases between. The CDR3 length is 14 residues. The CDR3 DNA reads TGTGCCTGGAGTGGGAGAGGGATCTCCTACGAGCAGTACTTC. It encodes CAWSGRGISYEQYF.

The chain uses TRBV6-1 and TRBJ2-1, with D possibly matching TRBD1 (5 bases). There are 15 residues in the CDR3. CDR1 is MNHNS, CDR2 SASEGT, per germline. With 3 bases removed from V and 0 bases from J, the gap between germline ends came to 9 bases. The CDR3 DNA follows: TGTGCCAGCAGTGAGACAGCCGTCTCCTACAATGAGCAGTTCTTC. It yields the protein CASSETAVSYNEQFF.

The CDR3 DNA sequence: TGTGCCAGCAGCTCGGGACAGCGGAAACCCTACGAGCAGTACTTC. Protein sequence: CASSSGQRKPYEQYF. This chain uses TRBV14 with TRBJ2-7; TRBD1 matches 7 bases. Looked up from germline, CDR1 is SGHDN and CDR2 is FVKESK. V gave up 5 bases and J gave up 2 bases; unmatched junction bases: 9. The CDR3 is 15 amino acids.

This sequence joins TRBV7-8 and TRBJ1-1; D is ambiguous. The CDR3 runs 16 residues. Looked up from germline, CDR1 is SGHVS and CDR2 is FQNEAQ. V was pared by 5 bases and J by 0 bases, with 16 bases between. The CDR3 DNA sequence: TGTGCCAGCAGCCCCCCGGGAGGGATTGTGAACACTGAAGCTTTCTTT. The encoded protein is CASSPPGGIVNTEAFF.

The genes are TRBV19 and TRBJ2-2; 12 bases map to TRBD2. V was pared by 5 bases and J by 6 bases, with 16 bases of the junction left unmatched. The CDR3 has 19 amino acids. Germline-derived CDR1 and CDR2 are LNHDA and SQIVND (reference sequence). The chain's CDR3 is CASSHDLAGGSFPPGELFF. The CDR3 DNA reads as TGTGCCAGTAGTCACGACCTAGCGGGAGGGTCCTTCCCCCCCGGGGAGCTGTTTTTT.

The J gene is TRBJ1-2, the V gene TRBV5-3; unclear D gene. TRBV5-3 is an ORF, with its function uncertain. This CDR3 comprises 14 residues. V shed 0 bases and J shed 5 bases, with 11 bases lying between them. The CDR3 DNA reads as TGTGCCAGAAGCTTGGGAGGAGCCTTGTATGGCTACACCTTC. Translating gives CARSLGGALYGYTF.

The chain uses TRBV28 and TRBJ1-2, with D perhaps matching TRBD1 (6 bases). CDR1 and CDR2 (germline): MDHEN, SYDVKM. The CDR3 is made up of 16 amino acids. V was cut by 7 bases and J by 0 bases, with 18 bases left in between. The CDR3: CASTNRGGPSNYGYTF. The CDR3 nucleotides read TGTGCCAGCACCAATAGGGGGGGGCCCTCTAACTATGGCTACACCTTC.

The genes are TRBV5-1 and TRBJ2-5; TRBD1 aligns across 11 bases. Germline trimming cut 3 bases from V and 4 bases from J; bases unmatched to any gene: 5. This CDR3 has 15 amino acids. The germline CDR1 and CDR2 sequences are SGHRS and YFSETQ. Here the CDR3 reads CASSSGQGGRETQYF. CDR3 in DNA: TGCGCCAGCAGCTCGGGACAGGGGGGAAGAGAGACCCAGTACTTC.

The V and J genes are TRBV19 and TRBJ2-3; 7 bases line up with TRBD1. The trim removed 2 bases at V and 0 bases at J, leaving 5 bases unmatched. CDR1 is LNHDA and CDR2 is SQIVND in the germline V gene (reference sequence). This CDR3 region has 16 residues. This chain's CDR3 is CASSIPDRASTDTQYF. CDR3 coding DNA: TGTGCCAGTAGTATACCTGACAGGGCGAGCACAGATACGCAGTATTTT.

V usage is TRBV7-9 and J usage is TRBJ2-2; D tentatively fits TRBD1 or TRBD2 (5 bases each). Germline V gives CDR1 SEHNR, CDR2 FQNEAQ (reference sequence). With 5 bases removed from V and 5 bases from J, the gap between germline ends came to 21 bases. The CDR3 contains 17 residues. The CDR3, as DNA: TGTGCCAGCAGCCGCTACGACGGGGCGCCCGCTACCGGGGAGCTGTTTTTT. It translates to CASSRYDGAPATGELFF.